The sequence of this T cell receptor (beta chain) was determined in a study of early T cells in non-severe SARS-CoV-2 infection. As for the study in general: Sequencing targeted bulk RNA from unsorted whole blood, leaving chains unpaired. The study, taken as a whole, reports: Comparison of clonotypes with VDJdb favored anti-spike CD8 responses while missing private and CD4 specificities.

Unique molecular identifier tags were affixed to discrete cDNA molecules. TCRdb re-derived calls from the 5' RACE reads in MiXCR, one entry per CDR3 protein. The repertoire holds tens of thousands of distinct CDR3 sequences, over 10% seen once, with around 4.6% in the top ten. The germline V gene has CDR1 DFQATT and CDR2 SNEGSKA (reference sequence). The trim removed 3 bases at V and 6 bases at J, leaving 11 bases unmatched. The CDR3 spans 16 residues. Judged by abundance, this clonotype is medium-sized. Its antigen is undetermined. The chain couples TRBV20-1 to TRBJ1-2, with 12 bases fitting TRBD1. Sequenced sample: whole blood. This clonotype originated in an adult who was a healthcare worker with PCR-confirmed SARS-CoV-2 infection or an uninfected control (not recorded which). CDR3 in DNA: TGCAGTGCTAGGCCCCTTGGGACAGGGGGCTGGAATGGCTACACCTTC. It translates to CSARPLGTGGWNGYTF.